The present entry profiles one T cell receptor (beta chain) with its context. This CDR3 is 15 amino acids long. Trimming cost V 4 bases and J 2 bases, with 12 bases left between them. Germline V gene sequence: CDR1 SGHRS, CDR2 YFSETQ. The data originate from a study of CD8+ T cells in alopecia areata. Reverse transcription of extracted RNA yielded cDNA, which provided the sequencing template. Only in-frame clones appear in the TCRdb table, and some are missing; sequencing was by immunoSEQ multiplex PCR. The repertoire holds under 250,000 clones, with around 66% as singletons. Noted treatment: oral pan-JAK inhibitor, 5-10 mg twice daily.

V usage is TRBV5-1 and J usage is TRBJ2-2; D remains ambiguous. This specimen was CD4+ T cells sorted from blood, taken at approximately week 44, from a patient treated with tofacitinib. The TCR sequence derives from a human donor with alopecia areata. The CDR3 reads CASSPGAPNTGELFF. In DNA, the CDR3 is TGCGCCAGCAGCCCCGGAGCTCCAAACACCGGGGAGCTGTTTTTT.